The next 3 T cell receptor beta chains were all read from a single sample in a study of T cells after posttransplantation cyclophosphamide (dated by TCRdb to about 2016). To count as naive, T cells had to be viable CD3+CD4+ or CD3+CD8+ cells with a CCR7+CD45RA+CD45RO-CD95-CD27+CD28+ profile. Library construction relied on the immunoSEQ multiplex PCR assay. TCRdb took this table from immuneACCESS and kept in-frame rearrangements with V and J called. Such tables lack part of the clones; where checked against another copy, unresolved V genes explain under half of the gap, and the rest is unexplained. The sample has around 20,000 clones on record, 95% to 99% of them singletons. Under 0.2% of the sample is in the top ten clones. Sequenced: naive CD4+ T cells sorted from PBMCs. The receptor source for this set is a man aged 35 to 55 in good health, CMV-negative, and a related stem cell transplant donor.

This clone came up once. The chain carries TRBV28 and TRBJ2-1; 9 bases match TRBD1. The CDR3 loop spans 16 amino acids. CDR1 is MDHEN, CDR2 SYDVKM, per germline. J was trimmed by 4 bases and V by 5 bases; bases with no gene match: 9. CDR3 nucleotides: TGTGCCAGCAGTAGGGTCGGGACAGGGATATACAATGAGCAGTTCTTC. Protein sequence: CASSRVGTGIYNEQFF.

This CDR3 is CASSLGQGIIGANVLTF. DNA of the CDR3: TGCGCCAGCAGCTTGGGACAGGGGATAATTGGGGCCAACGTCCTGACTTTC. The chain recombines TRBV5-1 with TRBJ2-6, with 8 bases fitting TRBD1. The germline CDR1 and CDR2 sequences are SGHRS and YFSETQ. The CDR3 contains 17 residues. V shed 0 bases and J 3 bases; nucleotides not matched to a gene: 5.

The chain is built from TRBV7-8 and TRBJ2-6; TRBD2 is a possible D gene (5 bases). The V and J ends lost 0 bases and 3 bases respectively, with 9 bases between them. Germline V gives CDR1 SGHVS, CDR2 FQNEAQ. The CDR3 contains 16 residues. The CDR3 loop is CASSLAPAGGANVLTF. CDR3 sequence (DNA): TGTGCCAGCAGCTTAGCACCGGCGGGTGGGGCCAACGTCCTGACTTTC.